The 23 T cell receptor beta chains in this list originate from one sample, sequenced in a study of spatial heterogeneity in lung cancer. TCRdb analysed the 5' RACE reads with MiXCR anew, one entry per CDR3 protein. The table shows 8,000 to 9,000 distinct CDR3 sequences, with less than 5% occurring only once. Documented time point: sample taken at primary tumor resection. Sequencing was performed on whole RNA extracted from tumor and nontumor lung tissue, or from frozen PBMC, and the material was left unsorted. The sample consisted of PBMCs, taken at surgery. The receptors stem from a male donor with early-stage non-small cell lung cancer.

In this sample, this clonotype turned up many times. Being off target in a library aimed at alpha chains, this beta chain has a size of little meaning. The chain is built from TRBV7-2 and TRBJ2-3; TRBD2 is a possible D gene (6 bases). Trimming shortened V by 5 bases and J by 0 bases, and 9 bases separated the two germline ends. CDR1 and CDR2 from the germline V gene are SGHTA and FQGNSA. There are 14 residues in the CDR3. CDR3 nucleotides: TGTGCCAGCAGCCAGGGAGGTAGCACAGATACGCAGTATTTT. Translated, it gives CASSQGGSTDTQYF. The full variable domain, with the rest looked up from reference TRBV7-2 and TRBJ2-3, is GAGVSQSPSNKVTEKGKDVELRCDPISGHTALYWYRQSLGQGLEFLIYFQGNSAPDKSGLPSDRFSAERTGGSVSTLTIQRTQQEDSAVYLCASSQGGSTDTQYFGPGTRLTVL.

This clonotype was counted at least ten times. This beta chain appears as a stray read in a library generated for alpha chains; its size is not informative. The CDR3: CASSELRGLPSGFF. The CDR3 DNA is TGTGCCAGCAGCGAGTTGAGGGGGCTCCCCAGCGGGTTCTTC. The V call is TRBV9, the J call TRBJ2-1, with TRBD1 matching over 7 bases. V was clipped by 3 bases and J by 15 bases; unmatched bases: 15. Looked up from germline, CDR1 is SGDLS and CDR2 is YYNGEE. This CDR3 contains 14 residues.

This clonotype has at least ten counts. Within a library made for alpha chains, this beta chain is off target, and its count is uninformative. The chain recombines TRBV5-1 with TRBJ2-2; 7 nucleotides match TRBD1. Germline lookup yields CDR1 SGHRS and CDR2 YFSETQ. Trimming took 6 bases from V and 6 from J; bases not matched to a gene: 11. CDR3 length: 15 amino acids. CDR3 DNA sequence: TGCGCCAGCAACGGACAGGCCTCCGCTCCCGGGGAGCTGTTTTTT. This sequence encodes CASNGQASAPGELFF.

This clonotype occurred many times. This beta chain came through as a stray read in a library set up for alpha chains, and its size says little. This sequence joins TRBV5-4 and TRBJ2-5; perhaps TRBD2 as D (5 bases). V lost 4 bases and J 4 bases, leaving 17 bases between the germline ends. Germline V gives CDR1 SGHNT, CDR2 YYREEE (reference sequence). The CDR3 runs 15 residues. The CDR3 DNA sequence: TGTGCCAGCAGCCAAACGGTGGCGGGTCCAGAGACCCAGTACTTC. Protein sequence: CASSQTVAGPETQYF. Based on the CDR3 plus reference TRBV5-4 and TRBJ2-5, the full variable domain is ETGVTQSPTHLIKTRGQQVTLRCSSQSGHNTVSWYQQALGQGPQFIFQYYREEENGRGNFPPRFSGLQFPNYSSELNVNALELDDSALYLCASSQTVAGPETQYFGPGTRLLVL.

The table lists this clonotype with many counts. This beta chain is an unintended read in a library built for alpha chains; its size means little. The chain employs TRBV6-5 and TRBJ2-3; D possibly matches TRBD1 or TRBD2 (5 bases each). Germline V lookup: CDR1 MNHEY, CDR2 SVGAGI. This CDR3 has 13 amino acids. V lost 6 bases and J 6 bases, leaving 13 bases between the germline ends. The chain's CDR3 is CASRRDLADTQYF. The DNA for the CDR3 is TGTGCCAGCAGACGGGACCTTGCGGATACGCAGTATTTT.

This clonotype was seen at least ten times. Since it is a stray read in a library aimed at alpha chains, this beta chain has a size that is not meaningful. This sequence joins TRBV24-1 and TRBJ1-2; unclear D gene. CDR1 is KGHDR and CDR2 is SFDVKD in the germline V gene. The germline V and J ends were trimmed by 0 bases and 3 bases, with 7 bases remaining between them. The CDR3 extends over 14 amino acids. The chain's CDR3 is CATSDLRSHYGYTF. The CDR3 bases are TGTGCCACCAGTGATTTGCGAAGTCACTATGGCTACACCTTC.

This clonotype was seen many times. Since the library was made to target alpha chains, this beta chain is a stray read and its abundance is not meaningful. The chain employs TRBV9 and TRBJ2-3, with 11 bases fitting TRBD2. CDR1 is SGDLS, CDR2 YYNGEE, per germline. The CDR3 runs 16 residues. The ends lost 3 bases at V and 5 bases at J; junction bases unmatched: 8. The CDR3 loop is CASSGLTSGVLDTQYF. DNA of the CDR3: TGTGCCAGCAGCGGTCTGACTAGCGGGGTTTTAGATACGCAGTATTTT.

This clonotype appeared many times. In a library made to pick up alpha chains, this beta chain is a stray read with a size that means little. This chain connects TRBV4-2 to TRBJ2-2; 10 bases line up with TRBD2. The germline gives CDR1 LGHNA, CDR2 YNFKEQ. This CDR3 region has 15 residues. V gave up 1 base and J gave up 9 bases; unmatched junction bases: 5. The CDR3 region is CASSQGRLAGRELFF. The CDR3 DNA follows: TGTGCCAGCAGCCAAGGACGACTAGCGGGCCGGGAGCTGTTTTTT.

The sample holds a few counts of this clonotype. The size of this beta chain means little, since it is a stray read in a library made for alpha chains. The CDR3, as DNA: TGCAGTGCTAGAGACCTTGGACTAGCGGGGGAATGGGAGACCCAGTACTTC. Encoded protein: CSARDLGLAGEWETQYF. This chain joins TRBV20-1 and TRBJ2-5; TRBD2 aligns across 13 bases. Germline V gives CDR1 DFQATT, CDR2 SNEGSKA (reference sequence). The CDR3 spans 17 residues. Trimming at V came to 0 bases and at J to 5 bases, leaving 9 bases not matched to a gene.

Concerning this clonotype: This beta chain came through as a stray read in a library set up for alpha chains, and its size says little. The chain's CDR3 is CSASSGGTNEQFF. The CDR3 nucleotides are TGCAGTGCTTCTAGCGGGGGGACGAATGAGCAGTTCTTC. This rearrangement joins TRBV20-1 to TRBJ2-1; 11 positions agree with TRBD2. Germline V gene data show CDR1 as DFQATT and CDR2 as SNEGSKA (reference sequence). The V gene end was trimmed by 5 bases and the J gene end by 7 bases; junction bases not matched to a gene: 4. The CDR3 runs 13 residues.

This clonotype was seen ten or more times. Within a library made for alpha chains, this beta chain is off target, and its count is uninformative. This chain links TRBV27 with TRBJ2-7; D might be TRBD2 (5 bases). The CDR3 is 14 residues long. Per the germline V gene, CDR1 is MNHEY and CDR2 is SMNVEV (reference sequence). Trimming removed 4 bases at V and 5 bases at J, with 15 bases between. CDR3 loop: CASSSAGLTHEQYF. The CDR3 bases are TGTGCCAGCAGTTCCGCGGGTCTTACCCACGAGCAGTACTTC.

This clonotype was counted at least ten times. As an off-target read in a library built for alpha chains, this beta chain has a frequency of little significance. The rearrangement joins TRBV28 to TRBJ1-2; no reliable D call. V lost 6 bases and J lost 0, with 17 bases in between. CDR1 and CDR2 from the germline V gene are MDHEN and SYDVKM. The CDR3 is 16 residues long. The DNA of the CDR3 is TGTGCCAGCAGCCCCACTGGAGAGATACCTAACTATGGCTACACCTTC. It yields the protein CASSPTGEIPNYGYTF.

This clonotype came up many times. In a library made to pick up alpha chains, this beta chain is a stray read with a size that means little. This sequence joins TRBV7-9 and TRBJ2-2; possible D gene TRBD1, 5 bases. Germline V gene lookup returns CDR1 SEHNR and CDR2 FQNEAQ (reference sequence). The CDR3 extends over 14 amino acids. Trimming shortened V by 6 bases and J by 1 base, and 9 bases separated the two germline ends. CDR3 in DNA: TGTGCCAGCAGACGACAGTTGAACACCGGGGAGCTGTTTTTT. Translated, it gives CASRRQLNTGELFF. Using reference TRBV7-9 and TRBJ2-2 for the parts outside the CDR3, the full variable domain is DTGVSQNPRHKITKRGQNVTFRCDPISEHNRLYWYRQTLGQGPEFLTYFQNEAQLEKSRLLSDRFSAERPKGSFSTLEIQRTEQGDSAMYLCASRRQLNTGELFFGEGSRLTVL.

This clonotype rates as medium-sized (0.01 to 0.1%). Since it is a stray read in a library aimed at alpha chains, this beta chain has a size that is not meaningful. This chain's CDR3 is CASSQVQGETQYF. DNA of the CDR3: TGTGCCAGCAGCCAAGTCCAGGGGGAGACCCAGTACTTC. The rearrangement joins TRBV4-2 to TRBJ2-5, with D possibly matching TRBD1 (6 bases). The V and J ends lost 1 base and 5 bases respectively, with 8 bases between them. This CDR3 contains 13 residues. The germline V gene has CDR1 LGHNA and CDR2 YNFKEQ.

This clonotype qualifies as medium-sized. This beta chain is a stray read from a library made for alpha chains; its abundance is not meaningful. The CDR3 reads CASSPPGTGRTDTQYF. The CDR3 DNA is TGTGCCAGCAGCCCCCCCGGGACGGGGCGCACAGATACGCAGTATTTT. The chain recombines TRBV7-9 with TRBJ2-3; D possibly uses TRBD1 or TRBD2 (5 bases each). Per germline, CDR1 SEHNR and CDR2 FQNEAQ (reference sequence). Trimming took off 5 bases at V and 1 base at J, with 16 bases between the two ends. CDR3 size: 16 residues.

This clonotype was recorded many times. The library was built for alpha chains, so this beta chain is an off-target read and its size means little. V usage is TRBV12-3 or TRBV12-4 and J usage is TRBJ2-2, with D possibly matching TRBD2 (6 bases). The V and J ends lost 2 bases and 0 bases respectively, with 7 bases between them. This CDR3 is 15 amino acids long. The DNA of the CDR3 is TGTGCCAGCAGTTTACGGGAGACGAACACCGGGGAGCTGTTTTTT. This encodes CASSLRETNTGELFF.

This clonotype was seen repeatedly, ten times or more. For a library built for alpha chains, this beta chain is a stray read; little rests on its size. The V gene is TRBV20-1, the J gene TRBJ2-7; D call uncertain. The V gene lost 5 bases and the J gene lost 6 bases, with 17 bases spanning the gap. CDR3 length equals 13 residues. CDR1 is DFQATT, CDR2 SNEGSKA, per germline (reference sequence). The CDR3 coding sequence is TGCAGTGCTTCTACAGTGAGTAAAGGCGAGCAGTACTTC. Translated: CSASTVSKGEQYF.

In its sample, this clonotype was seen many times. This beta chain turned up in a library designed for alpha chains; as an off-target read, its abundance says little. The rearrangement uses TRBV12-3 or TRBV12-4 and TRBJ2-1; tentatively, D is TRBD2 (5 bases). CDR3 length: 17 residues. The V and J ends lost 3 bases and 0 bases respectively, with 15 bases between them. The chain's CDR3 is CASSFMRDTTSYNEQFF. Written as DNA, the CDR3 is TGTGCCAGCAGTTTCATGAGGGATACTACCTCCTACAATGAGCAGTTCTTC.

Turning to this clonotype: As an off-target read in a library built for alpha chains, this beta chain has a frequency of little significance. The chain uses TRBV27 and TRBJ1-5; TRBD1 agrees at 8 bases. The germline V gene encodes CDR1 MNHEY and CDR2 SMNVEV (reference sequence). The V and J ends lost 6 bases and 7 bases, in that order; junction bases with no gene match: 8. The CDR3 totals 14 residues. The CDR3 spells CASRDRGGRQPQHF. CDR3 DNA: TGTGCCAGCAGAGACAGGGGAGGCAGGCAGCCCCAGCATTTT.

This clonotype is labeled as medium-sized. This beta chain turned up in a library designed for alpha chains; as an off-target read, its abundance says little. The chain recombines TRBV10-3 with TRBJ2-1, with 9 bases lining up with TRBD1. This CDR3 contains 14 residues. Germline CDR1 reads ENHRY; CDR2 reads SYGVKD. Trimming took 4 bases from V and 7 from J; bases not matched to a gene: 5. The CDR3 DNA follows: TGTGCCATCAGTGTTACGGACAGGGGTAATGAGCAGTTCTTC. Translation: CAISVTDRGNEQFF.

This clonotype is categorized as medium-sized. This beta chain is a stray sequence in a library constructed for alpha chains; its clone size is not meaningful. The V gene is TRBV5-6, the J gene TRBJ2-6; D is undetermined. The CDR3 extends over 17 amino acids. V was cut by 1 base and J by 0 bases, with 11 bases left in between. From germline, CDR1 is SGHDT and CDR2 YYEEEE. CDR3 nucleotide sequence: TGTGCCAGCAGCTTGAAAGGCAGCCTCTCTGGGGCCAACGTCCTGACTTTC. As protein: CASSLKGSLSGANVLTF.

Worth noting for this clonotype: Since the library was made to target alpha chains, this beta chain is a stray read and its abundance is not meaningful. The chain links TRBV20-1 to TRBJ2-7; 9 nucleotides line up with TRBD2. Trimming cost V 3 bases and J 1 base; bases outside gene matches: 7. The CDR3 is 15 amino acids. The germline gives CDR1 DFQATT, CDR2 SNEGSKA (reference sequence). CDR3 coding DNA: TGCAGTGCTAGTAGGCGTAGCGGGGGTTCCTACGAGCAGTACTTC. Translated, it gives CSASRRSGGSYEQYF.

This clonotype was recorded many times. This beta chain represents an off-target read in a library built for alpha chains; its size is of limited meaning. The chain recombines TRBV20-1 with TRBJ2-5; D gene uncertain. V was shortened by 4 bases and J by 4 bases, with 16 bases between the two germline ends. The germline V gene has CDR1 DFQATT and CDR2 SNEGSKA (reference sequence). The CDR3 sequence is 14 residues long. CDR3 protein: CSATPPWLPETQYF. The CDR3 nucleotides are TGCAGTGCTACTCCTCCATGGCTCCCAGAGACCCAGTACTTC.